A single sample gave rise to the 21 T cell receptor beta chains below, sequenced in a study of cytomegalovirus exposure and HLA in healthy donors. 13 Jbeta primers and 60 Vbeta primers were used for the PCR. Clones were sequenced by immunoSEQ multiplex PCR, and TCRdb holds only the in-frame ones, with some missing. The repertoire holds approximately 93,000 clones, with 55% to 70% as singletons. The sample was PBMCs. The source of these receptors is a boy aged 10-17 years in good health and CMV-seropositive.

This clone appeared a few times. The genes are TRBV7-6 and TRBJ2-3, with 11 positions matching TRBD2. Germline V gene data show CDR1 as SGHVS and CDR2 as FNYEAQ. This CDR3 comprises 21 residues. V lost 5 bases and J lost 0; bases outside the gene matches: 19. The CDR3 nucleotides are TGTGCCAGCAGCGTAAAGGGGAAAGGGCTAGCGGGAGGATTCAGCACAGATACGCAGTATTTT. Residues: CASSVKGKGLAGGFSTDTQYF.

The rearrangement uses TRBV30 and TRBJ2-1; D may be TRBD2 (6 bases). CDR1 is GTSNPN and CDR2 is SVGIG in the germline V gene (reference sequence). The CDR3 consists of 11 residues. Between the trimmed V and J ends, which lost 3 bases and 10 bases, there was a span of 10 bases. The CDR3 coding sequence is TGTGCCTGGAGGGGACTTTGGGAGCAGTTCTTC. This sequence encodes CAWRGLWEQFF.

This clone was counted a single time. The rearrangement joins TRBV4-1 to TRBJ1-6, with 7 bases matching TRBD1. This CDR3 contains 17 residues. Germline V lookup: CDR1 MGHRA, CDR2 YSYEKL. With V trimmed by 0 bases and J by 7 bases, 9 bases remained unmatched. The CDR3 region has the DNA TGCGCCAGCAGCCAAGAAGGCGGGACAGTTGGCAATTCACCCCTCCACTTT. Translated: CASSQEGGTVGNSPLHF.

V gene TRBV15 combines with J gene TRBJ2-2, with a possible D match to TRBD1 (6 bases). The CDR3 totals 15 residues. Germline values: CDR1 LNHNV, CDR2 YYDKDF (reference sequence). V was clipped by 1 base and J by 7 bases, with 13 bases between them. The CDR3 protein is CATSRAALGGGELFF. CDR3 coding DNA: TGTGCCACCAGCAGAGCTGCGCTAGGGGGCGGGGAGCTGTTTTTT.

This chain uses TRBV6-5 with TRBJ1-1, with a weak D call TRBD1 (5 bases). The CDR3 has 11 residues. The germline V and J ends were trimmed by 2 bases and 11 bases, with 9 bases remaining between them. Germline lookup yields CDR1 MNHEY and CDR2 SVGAGI. The CDR3 region is CASSYAGQAFF. The CDR3 coding sequence is TGTGCCAGCAGTTACGCGGGGCAGGCTTTCTTT.

This clone was recorded only once. The CDR3 bases are TGTGCCAGCAGTTTAGGAGGGGTCGGGGTTGGCACTGAAGCTTTCTTT. Protein sequence: CASSLGGVGVGTEAFF. The gene calls are TRBV27 and TRBJ1-1; weak D call: TRBD1 (5 bases). This CDR3 has 16 amino acids. CDR1 MNHEY and CDR2 SMNVEV come from the germline V gene (reference sequence). Trimming took off 2 bases at V and 4 bases at J, with 17 bases between the two ends.

The chain joins TRBV5-1 to TRBJ1-6, with TRBD1 identical over 8 bases. The CDR3 has 16 amino acids. Looked up from germline, CDR1 is SGHRS and CDR2 is YFSETQ. V shed 2 bases, J shed 5 bases, and the junction held 6 bases outside the gene matches. The chain's CDR3 is CASSFDPDRDNSPLHF. In DNA form, the CDR3 reads TGCGCCAGCAGCTTCGACCCGGACAGGGATAATTCACCCCTCCACTTT.

This clone came up a few times. This chain joins TRBV6-5 and TRBJ2-7; TRBD2 might be the D (6 bases). CDR1 and CDR2 from the germline V gene are MNHEY and SVGAGI. The CDR3 consists of 13 residues. Trimming removed 7 bases from V and 4 bases from J, with 14 bases in between. The CDR3: CASKSGVRYEQYF. CDR3 DNA: TGTGCCAGCAAATCGGGAGTAAGGTACGAGCAGTACTTC.

V gene TRBV19 combines with J gene TRBJ2-1; perhaps TRBD1 as D (7 bases). The germline V gene encodes CDR1 LNHDA and CDR2 SQIVND (reference sequence). This CDR3 is 15 amino acids long. V lost 5 bases and J lost 7, with 18 bases in between. For the CDR3, the DNA is TGTGCCAGTAGTTCAAACTTGCAGGGGGGTAATGAGCAGTTCTTC. It is translated as CASSSNLQGGNEQFF.

The gene calls are TRBV9 and TRBJ1-3, with D unclear. V lost 7 bases to trimming and J lost 0 bases, with 5 bases between them. In germline, CDR1 is SGDLS, CDR2 YYNGEE. The CDR3 consists of 12 residues. This CDR3 is CASGPSGNTIYF. The CDR3 region has the DNA TGTGCCAGCGGCCCCTCTGGAAACACCATATATTTT.

This clone was picked up a small number of times. V gene TRBV5-1 combines with J gene TRBJ2-5; a possible D gene is TRBD1 (6 bases). The CDR3 totals 16 residues. Germline CDR1 is SGHRS and CDR2 is YFSETQ. V lost 0 bases to trimming and J lost 0 bases, with 12 bases between them. CDR3 DNA sequence: TGCGCCAGCAGCTTGGAGGTTGGACAGTACCAAGAGACCCAGTACTTC. Residues: CASSLEVGQYQETQYF. The variable domain in full, completed from reference TRBV5-1 and TRBJ2-5, reads KAGVTQTPRYLIKTRGQQVTLSCSPISGHRSVSWYQQTPGQGLQFLFEYFSETQRNKGNFPGRFSGRQFSNSRSEMNVSTLELGDSALYLCASSLEVGQYQETQYFGPGTRLLVL.

The rearrangement uses TRBV7-3 and TRBJ2-3; D is undetermined. The length of the CDR3 is 14 residues. Trimming removed 5 bases from V and 0 bases from J, with 9 bases in between. Germline lookup yields CDR1 SGHTA and CDR2 FQGTGA. Written as DNA, the CDR3 is TGTGCCAGCAGCCCTCTCGGGAGCACAGATACGCAGTATTTT. Its translation: CASSPLGSTDTQYF.

The chain carries TRBV6-5 and TRBJ2-3, with D possibly TRBD1 on 6 matching bases. Trimming took off 7 bases at V and 2 bases at J, with 13 bases between the two ends. The V gene's germline CDR1 is MNHEY and CDR2 SVGAGI. The CDR3 runs to 14 residues. The CDR3 is CASTSGQHTDTQYF. Written as DNA, the CDR3 is TGTGCCAGCACCTCCGGACAGCACACAGATACGCAGTATTTT.

This clone was counted only a few times. The J gene is TRBJ2-1, the V gene TRBV4-3, with a weak D call TRBD1 (5 bases). The length of the CDR3 is 15 residues. The V gene's germline CDR1 is LGHNA and CDR2 YSLEER. V shed 1 base and J shed 4 bases, with 11 bases lying between them. The chain's CDR3 is CASSQGTGTYNEQFF. The CDR3 DNA is TGCGCCAGCAGCCAAGGAACAGGAACTTACAATGAGCAGTTCTTC.

This chain links TRBV30 with TRBJ1-1; D call uncertain. CDR1 and CDR2 (germline): GTSNPN, SVGIG (reference sequence). This CDR3 spans 16 amino acids. V dropped 2 bases and J dropped 0 bases, with 16 bases sitting between them. CDR3 nucleotides: TGTGCCTGGAGTCCCCCATATCGGAGGCTGAACACTGAAGCTTTCTTT. This encodes CAWSPPYRRLNTEAFF.

The chain recombines TRBV6-5 with TRBJ2-7; possibly TRBD1 for D (5 bases). This CDR3 contains 15 residues. V was shortened by 0 bases and J by 2 bases, with 11 bases between the two germline ends. Germline V gene sequence: CDR1 MNHEY, CDR2 SVGAGI. As DNA, the CDR3 is TGTGCCAGCAGTTACTCGAGCAGGGTGGCCTACGAGCAGTACTTC. This gives the protein CASSYSSRVAYEQYF.

The V gene is TRBV6-5, the J gene TRBJ2-2; 9 nucleotides align to TRBD1. V lost 6 bases, J lost 7 bases, and 9 bases stayed unmatched. Germline CDR1 and CDR2: MNHEY and SVGAGI. The CDR3 has 15 amino acids. The CDR3 coding sequence is TGTGCCAGCAGCCGGGGACAGGGTTTCATCGGGGAGCTGTTTTTT. As protein: CASSRGQGFIGELFF.

CDR3 sequence: CAWKKPRQASSNEQFF. The CDR3 DNA follows: TGTGCCTGGAAAAAGCCGAGACAGGCGAGCAGCAATGAGCAGTTCTTC. The V gene is TRBV30, the J gene TRBJ2-1, with D maybe TRBD1 (6 bases). From germline, CDR1 is GTSNPN and CDR2 SVGIG (reference sequence). Trimming left V 4 bases short and J 6 bases short, with 22 bases between. CDR3 length equals 16 residues.

The chain links TRBV7-8 to TRBJ1-1; 9 bases are a match to TRBD1. J lost 4 bases, V lost 4 bases, and 7 bases had no gene match. The germline gives CDR1 SGHVS, CDR2 FQNEAQ. The CDR3 loop spans 15 amino acids. In DNA, the CDR3 is TGTGCCAGCAGCTCAACAGGGGGCGGTTTCACTGAAGCTTTCTTT. Protein product: CASSSTGGGFTEAFF. The complete variable domain, with remaining parts taken from reference TRBV7-8 and TRBJ1-1, reads GAGVSQSPRYKVAKRGQDVALRCDPISGHVSLFWYQQALGQGPEFLTYFQNEAQLDKSGLPSDRFFAERPEGSVSTLKIQRTQQEDSAVYLCASSSTGGGFTEAFFGQGTRLTVV.

The chain links TRBV30 to TRBJ1-2, with TRBD1 as a possible D gene (6 bases). The CDR3 is 14 amino acids. Per germline, CDR1 GTSNPN and CDR2 SVGIG (reference sequence). V gave up 0 bases and J gave up 2 bases, with 10 bases separating them. The CDR3 loop is CAWSVQGFNYGYTF. As DNA, the CDR3 is TGTGCCTGGAGTGTACAGGGTTTCAACTATGGCTACACCTTC.

This chain connects TRBV5-1 to TRBJ1-1, with no clear D. This CDR3 has 15 amino acids. CDR1 is SGHRS, CDR2 YFSETQ, per germline. Trimming removed 3 bases at V and 7 bases at J, with 19 bases between. The CDR3 region is CASSSSTFEVNEAFF. The DNA of the CDR3 is TGCGCCAGCAGCTCCTCTACCTTTGAGGTTAATGAAGCTTTCTTT.